This TCR beta chain was obtained from a study of blood T cell repertoires in COVID-19. Overall study: Acute and convalescent COVID-19 specimens originated in the United States, Italy and Spain. The cDNA or gDNA used as material had been derived from T cells, B-cell-depleted T cells, or PBMCs.

Source study methods: Scientists estimated how many nucleated cells there were by amplifying reference gene primers. Here immunoSEQ multiplex PCR was the method, and the copy in TCRdb shows in-frame clones only, minus some. That table supplies the V and J calls and clone size; D and trimming were determined from the DNA. The sample yields under 150,000 clones, about three quarters seen once. The germline V and J ends were trimmed by 0 bases and 0 bases, with 9 bases remaining between them. Germline V gene sequence: CDR1 MDHEN, CDR2 SYDVKM. The CDR3 spans 16 residues. The TCR sequence derives from an elderly man with acute or convalescent COVID-19. The gene calls are TRBV28 and TRBJ1-5; D may be TRBD1 (6 bases). The material sequenced was peripheral blood. The CDR3 DNA reads as TGTGCCAGCAGTTTATGGACAGGTTATAGCAATCAGCCCCAGCATTTT. This encodes CASSLWTGYSNQPQHF.